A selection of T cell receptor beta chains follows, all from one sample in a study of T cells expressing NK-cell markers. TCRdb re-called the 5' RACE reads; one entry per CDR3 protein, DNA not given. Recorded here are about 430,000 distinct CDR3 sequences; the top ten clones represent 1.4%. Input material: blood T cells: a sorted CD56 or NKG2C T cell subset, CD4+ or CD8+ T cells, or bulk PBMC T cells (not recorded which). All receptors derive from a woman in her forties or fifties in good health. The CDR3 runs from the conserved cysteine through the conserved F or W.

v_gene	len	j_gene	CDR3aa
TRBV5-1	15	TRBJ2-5	CASKGAPGGQETQYF
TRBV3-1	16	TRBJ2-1	CASSQATSGSVNEQFF
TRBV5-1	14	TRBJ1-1	CASNIRGVNTEAFF
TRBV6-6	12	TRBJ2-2	CASSSVTGELFF
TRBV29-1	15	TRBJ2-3	CSVEEAGVSTDTQYF
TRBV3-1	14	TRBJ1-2	CASSQDRDGYGYTF
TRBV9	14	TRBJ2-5	CASSVEARQETQYF
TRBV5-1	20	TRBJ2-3	CASSFLAGGPLGTSTDTQYF
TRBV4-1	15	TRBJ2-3	CASSQESQRPDTQYF
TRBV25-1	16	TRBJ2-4	CASSEDPSGAKNIQYF
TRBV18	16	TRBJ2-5	CASSRERTGGQETQYF
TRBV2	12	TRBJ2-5	CASSGTPTTQYF
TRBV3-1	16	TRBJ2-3	CASSQDWSGVGDTQYF
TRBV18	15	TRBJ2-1	CASSPISAGSNEQFF
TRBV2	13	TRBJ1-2	CASSDSSLSGYTF
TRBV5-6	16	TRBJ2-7	CASSPWFRGISYEQYF
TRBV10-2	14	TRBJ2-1	CASSPGSKGTEQFF
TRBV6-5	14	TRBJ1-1	CASSPATANTEAFF
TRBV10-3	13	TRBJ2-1	CATRSELGNEQFF
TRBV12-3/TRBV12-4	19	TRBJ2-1	CASSGLGTSAGLAYNEQFF
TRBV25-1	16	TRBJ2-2	CASSEGGTRRTGELFF
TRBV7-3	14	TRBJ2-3	CASSAELHSDTQYF
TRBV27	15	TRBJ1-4	CASSLGAGYGEKLFF
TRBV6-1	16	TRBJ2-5	CASSESGVRLSETQYF
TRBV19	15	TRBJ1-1	CASSIDYRGGTEAFF
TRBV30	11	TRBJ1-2	CAGEPNYGYTF
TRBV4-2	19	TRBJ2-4	CASSQDLGTSGRLLRIQYF
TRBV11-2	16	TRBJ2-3	CASSTGTSGKQDTQYF
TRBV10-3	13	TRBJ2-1	CAISESDPISQFF
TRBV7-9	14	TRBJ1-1	CASSLFTAGSSAFF
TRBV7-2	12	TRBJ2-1	CASSPGAREQFF
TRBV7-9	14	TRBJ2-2	CASSLGSPSGELFF
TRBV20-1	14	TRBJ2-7	CSARGDRETYEQYF
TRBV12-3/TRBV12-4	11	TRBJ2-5	CASSLGGRRHF
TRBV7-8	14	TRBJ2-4	CASSPSLAKNIQYF
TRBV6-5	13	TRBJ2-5	CASSYTQKGTQYF
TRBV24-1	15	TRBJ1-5	CATSDATGGASPQHF
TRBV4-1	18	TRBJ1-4	CASSQEGSSVLSYEKLFF
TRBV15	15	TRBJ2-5	CATSSPMGVQETQYF
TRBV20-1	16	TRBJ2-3	CSAGSGRPQSTDTQYF
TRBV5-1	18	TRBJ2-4	CASSLGGLAPGAKNIQYF
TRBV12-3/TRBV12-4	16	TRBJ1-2	CASRVRSSLGRDGYTF
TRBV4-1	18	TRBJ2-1	CASSQDRVPSGMGNEQFF
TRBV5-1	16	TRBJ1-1	CASSLALRRQNTEAFF
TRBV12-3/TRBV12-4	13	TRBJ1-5	CASTRGGGQPQHF
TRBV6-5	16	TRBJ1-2	CASSFMTGKTNYGYTF
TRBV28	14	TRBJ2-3	CASARREGLDTQYF
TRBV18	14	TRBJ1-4	CASRTTATNEKLFF
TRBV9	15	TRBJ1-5	CASSVAAGEGQPQHF
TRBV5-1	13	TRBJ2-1	CASSTGLALEQFF